Shown below are 6 T cell receptor beta chains from a single sample sequenced in a study of T cell changes during pregnancy in multiple sclerosis. Produced via immunoSEQ multiplex PCR; TCRdb's table is partial and in-frame only. The repertoire includes roughly 24,000 clones, roughly nine tenths of them detected once, and 6% to 8.5% sits in the top ten. The sample was CD8+ T cells from peripheral blood mononuclear cells, taken after pregnancy. The receptors here all came from a female donor with multiple sclerosis, enrolled in a pregnancy study.

The rearrangement links TRBV27 to TRBJ2-1, with a weak D call TRBD2 (6 bases). Trimming removed 3 bases at V and 9 bases at J, with 18 bases between. Per germline, CDR1 MNHEY and CDR2 SMNVEV (reference sequence). The CDR3 has 15 amino acids. The CDR3 loop reads CASSLGGGLDGEQFF. The CDR3 DNA reads TGTGCCAGCAGTTTGGGAGGCGGTCTGGACGGTGAGCAGTTCTTC.

The rearrangement links TRBV11-3 to TRBJ2-2; 12 bases fit TRBD2. With V trimmed by 4 bases and J by 5 bases, 2 bases remained unmatched. The CDR3 has 15 residues. Germline V gene sequence: CDR1 SGHNT, CDR2 YENEEA. CDR3 nucleotide sequence: TGTGCCAGCAGCTCGACTAGCGGGAGAACCGGGGAGCTGTTTTTT. Its protein is CASSSTSGRTGELFF.

This CDR3 reads CASSVSLAGVYEQYF. The CDR3 bases are TGTGCCAGCAGCGTTAGTCTAGCGGGAGTGTATGAGCAGTACTTC. The V gene is TRBV13, the J gene TRBJ2-7; 10 positions match TRBD2. Germline V gene data show CDR1 as PRHDT and CDR2 as FYEKMQ (reference sequence). J lost 7 bases, V lost 5 bases, and 11 bases had no gene match. The CDR3 runs to 15 residues.

By proportion, this clone is medium-sized. This chain connects TRBV21-1 to TRBJ1-2; TRBD1, the D gene given by the table, was not confirmed from the DNA. TRBV21-1 is a listed pseudogene. The CDR3 has 14 residues. CDR3 amino acids: CASSKAKGRMGYTF. Written as DNA, the CDR3 is TGTGCCAGCAGCAAAGCAAAGGGGCGCATGGGCTACACCTTC.

This chain joins TRBV5-1 and TRBJ2-1; 10 bases fit TRBD2. Germline V CDR1 and CDR2: SGHRS, YFSETQ. V dropped 2 bases and J dropped 3; count of bases not matched to a gene: 2. The CDR3 totals 15 residues. CDR3 protein: CASSFRLAGYNEQFF. The CDR3 region has the DNA TGCGCCAGCAGCTTTCGACTAGCGGGCTACAATGAGCAGTTCTTC.

This sequence joins TRBV9 and TRBJ1-1; 9 bases are a match to TRBD1. The germline V gene has CDR1 SGDLS and CDR2 YYNGEE. Trimming cost V 5 bases and J 4 bases; bases outside gene matches: 9. This CDR3 has 15 amino acids. CDR3 region: CASRAGQGMGTEAFF. The CDR3, as DNA: TGTGCCAGCAGAGCGGGACAGGGTATGGGCACTGAAGCTTTCTTT.